This T cell receptor beta chain originates from a study of tumor and adjacent non-tumor tissue in lung cancer. The sample holds many counts of this clonotype. Antigen specificity is unknown. TCRbeta libraries were built with three rounds of nested PCR, modified from ARM-PCR. TCRdb itself ran the multiplex PCR reads through MiXCR, one entry per CDR3 protein. The table shows approximately 120,000 distinct CDR3 sequences, with under 65% occurring only once. V lost 0 bases and J lost 5, with 16 bases in between. The germline V gene has CDR1 GTSNPN and CDR2 SVGIG (reference sequence). The CDR3 sequence is 15 residues long. Study observations and caveats: Compared with tumor, normal lung showed significantly lower TCR diversity.

The template was RNA from unsorted bulk tissue. More than 3 cm separated this lung sample from the edge of the tumor. Sample: distant non-tumor lung tissue. The chain couples TRBV30 to TRBJ2-5; TRBD1 or TRBD2 may be the D gene (5 bases each). This sequence originates from a man aged 60-69 years with non-small cell lung cancer. For the CDR3, the DNA is TGTGCCTGGAGTGTACGCAGGGACGTAGTGGAGACCCAGTACTTC. It is translated as CAWSVRRDVVETQYF.